The 10 T cell receptor beta chains below were found in one sample sequenced in a study of cytomegalovirus exposure and HLA in healthy donors. The primer mix had 60 Vbeta and 13 Jbeta primers. The protocol was immunoSEQ multiplex PCR, while the TCRdb copy is restricted to in-frame clones and leaves out a portion. Among under 110,000 clones, about 80% were seen once, and the ten largest hold about 4.3%. Sequencing input: PBMCs. These TCRs come from a man aged 35 to 55 in good health and CMV-seronegative.

This clone was seen a single time. The chain employs TRBV2 and TRBJ2-4; no clear D. In germline, CDR1 is SNHLY, CDR2 FYNNEI. CDR3 size: 16 residues. The V and J ends lost 7 bases and 1 base respectively, with 17 bases between them. CDR3 nucleotide sequence: TGTGCCAGCACCCTCAACTACTTCGGGGCCAAAAACATTCAGTACTTC. Translation gives CASTLNYFGAKNIQYF. Full variable domain (missing parts from reference TRBV2 and TRBJ2-4): EPEVTQTPSHQVTQMGQEVILRCVPISNHLYFYWYRQILGQKVEFLVSFYNNEISEKSEIFDDQFSVERPDGSNFTLKIRSTKLEDSAMYFCASTLNYFGAKNIQYFGAGTRLSVL.

This chain uses TRBV9 with TRBJ2-5; 9 positions agree with TRBD2. Germline assignment: CDR1 SGDLS and CDR2 YYNGEE. V was pared by 0 bases and J by 4 bases, with 4 bases of the junction left unmatched. The CDR3 contains 15 residues. CDR3 loop: CASSVEGLAGETQYF. In DNA, the CDR3 is TGTGCCAGCAGCGTAGAGGGACTAGCTGGAGAGACCCAGTACTTC.

J is TRBJ2-5 and V is TRBV28; D is unclear. The CDR3 is made up of 12 amino acids. Trimming cost V 2 bases and J 9 bases, with 10 bases left between them. Germline CDR1 is MDHEN and CDR2 is SYDVKM. The CDR3 loop is CASSLRARPQYF. CDR3 coding DNA: TGTGCCAGCAGTTTACGAGCCCGCCCCCAGTACTTC.

This clone was seen only once. The chain links TRBV6-1 to TRBJ1-3, with 12 bases identical to TRBD1. V gave up 7 bases and J gave up 4 bases; unmatched junction bases: 5. This CDR3 region has 15 residues. The V gene's germline CDR1 is MNHNS and CDR2 SASEGT. The DNA of the CDR3 is TGTGCCAGCACCGCCGGGACAGGGGGCGGAAACACCATATATTTT. Translated: CASTAGTGGGNTIYF.

The chain links TRBV18 to TRBJ2-7; 7 bases map to TRBD1. The CDR3 runs 13 residues. Per the germline V gene, CDR1 is KGHSH and CDR2 is LQKENI. V shed 2 bases, J shed 3 bases, and the junction held 1 base outside the gene matches. The CDR3, as DNA: TGTGCCAGCTCACCAGCAGGGGGCTACGAGCAGTACGTC. Amino acid sequence: CASSPAGGYEQYV.

The V and J genes are TRBV10-3 and TRBJ2-3; 7 bases agree with TRBD2. V lost 4 bases to trimming and J lost 4 bases; unmatched junction nucleotides: 5. Germline V gene data show CDR1 as ENHRY and CDR2 as SYGVKD. The length of the CDR3 is 14 residues. The DNA for the CDR3 is TGTGCCATCAGTGGCGGGGGTAGCTCAGATACGCAGTATTTT. As protein: CAISGGGSSDTQYF.

The rearrangement links TRBV2 to TRBJ1-5; 8 bases fit TRBD1. CDR3 length: 14 residues. Trimming at V came to 5 bases and at J to 3 bases, leaving 3 bases not matched to a gene. Germline V CDR1 and CDR2: SNHLY, FYNNEI. CDR3 sequence reads: CASSYRGDNQPQHF. In DNA form, the CDR3 reads TGTGCCAGCAGTTACAGGGGGGACAATCAGCCCCAGCATTTT.

The chain employs TRBV4-1 and TRBJ2-5, with D possibly matching TRBD2 (6 bases). The germline gives CDR1 MGHRA, CDR2 YSYEKL. This CDR3 has 15 residues. The V and J ends lost 4 bases and 1 base respectively, with 13 bases between them. CDR3 residues: CASSLPPGLQETQYF. CDR3 DNA: TGCGCCAGCAGCCTTCCTCCGGGACTCCAAGAGACCCAGTACTTC.

The genes are TRBV7-7 and TRBJ1-5, with 7 bases identical to TRBD1. Germline assignment: CDR1 SSHAT and CDR2 FNYEAQ (reference sequence). The CDR3 sequence is 15 residues long. Trimming removed 7 bases from V and 2 bases from J; junction bases left unmatched: 8. The CDR3 bases are TGTGCCAGCACCAACCAGGGACAGTGCAATCAGCCCCAGCATTTT. Amino acid sequence: CASTNQGQCNQPQHF.

V and J are TRBV30 and TRBJ2-7, with TRBD2 matching over 9 bases. CDR3 length equals 14 residues. CDR1 GTSNPN and CDR2 SVGIG come from the germline V gene (reference sequence). The V segment lost 2 bases and the J segment 4 bases; nucleotides outside the gene matches: 6. In nucleotides, the CDR3 is TGTGCCTGGAGTTTTGCGGGGGGGCTATACGAGCAGTACTTC. Translating it yields CAWSFAGGLYEQYF.